This passage covers 8 T cell receptor beta chains from one sample sequenced in a study of T cell responses to AZD1222 COVID-19 vaccine (dated by TCRdb to the early 2020s). The time point label of this sample denotes: baseline before first vaccination. The method was the immunoSEQ multiplex PCR assay. TCRdb stores this immuneACCESS table with in-frame sequences only. Part of the clones is absent; in the studies checked, under half of the shortfall reflects unresolved V genes, and no reason is known for the rest. This sample is represented by about 110,000 clones; 88% of them were singletons. Around 8.4% of the sample rests with the top ten. The specimen was peripheral blood, collected on day 0 of AZD1222 vaccination. Receptors were obtained from an adult in good health.

This clone was seen just once. V usage is TRBV5-8 and J usage is TRBJ1-5; D gene unclear. Looked up from germline, CDR1 is SGHTS and CDR2 is YDEGEE. CDR3 length: 12 amino acids. V was shortened by 2 bases and J by 4 bases, with 4 bases between the two germline ends. The CDR3 sequence is CASSLTNQPQHF. DNA of the CDR3: TGTGCCAGCAGCTTAACGAATCAGCCCCAGCATTTT.

This clone was counted a single time. This CDR3 is CASSLDRGGEQFF. The CDR3 DNA reads TGTGCCAGCAGCTTAGATCGGGGAGGGGAGCAGTTCTTC. J is TRBJ2-1 and V is TRBV7-3; 7 bases are a match to TRBD2. The V gene's germline CDR1 is SGHTA and CDR2 FQGTGA. The CDR3 spans 13 residues. Unmatched junction bases numbered 5, after V lost 2 bases and J lost 10 bases.

V usage is TRBV4-2 and J usage is TRBJ2-2, with TRBD1 matching 8 bases. V lost 5 bases to trimming and J lost 1 base; unmatched junction nucleotides: 18. The CDR3 has 20 amino acids. CDR1 is LGHNA and CDR2 is YNFKEQ in the germline V gene. The DNA for the CDR3 is TGTGCCAGCAGCAAGTATGGACCCCCAAACAGGGGGAGGAACACCGGGGAGCTGTTTTTT. This encodes CASSKYGPPNRGRNTGELFF.

This chain connects TRBV28 to TRBJ1-1, with D hard to call. Between the trimmed V and J ends, which lost 7 bases and 1 base, there was a span of 4 bases. Germline V lookup: CDR1 MDHEN, CDR2 SYDVKM. There are 11 residues in the CDR3. This chain's CDR3 is CASIENTEAFF. The CDR3 coding sequence is TGTGCCAGCATAGAGAACACTGAAGCTTTCTTT. The whole variable domain, remainder taken from reference TRBV28 and TRBJ1-1, is DVKVTQSSRYLVKRTGEKVFLECVQDMDHENMFWYRQDPGLGLRLIYFSYDVKMKEKGDIPEGYSVSREKKERFSLILESASTNQTSMYLCASIENTEAFFGQGTRLTVV.

This rearrangement joins TRBV18 to TRBJ2-7; 9 nucleotides agree with TRBD1. The junction had 5 bases not matched to a gene; V was cut back by 1 base and J by 4 bases. The CDR3 has 15 residues. The germline V gene has CDR1 KGHSH and CDR2 LQKENI. CDR3 coding DNA: TGTGCCAGCTCACCACAAGCACAGGGGGCGTACGAGCAGTACTTC. Amino acid sequence: CASSPQAQGAYEQYF.

The chain joins TRBV7-9 to TRBJ2-1, with TRBD2 identical over 11 bases. J lost 7 bases, V lost 5 bases, and 7 bases had no gene match. This CDR3 contains 15 residues. Germline values: CDR1 SEHNR, CDR2 FQNEAQ (reference sequence). The CDR3 reads CASSPLAGVLNEQFF. CDR3 DNA sequence: TGTGCCAGCAGCCCACTAGCGGGAGTTTTGAATGAGCAGTTCTTC.

The chain is built from TRBV4-2 and TRBJ1-2; the D is unclear. Per the germline V gene, CDR1 is LGHNA and CDR2 is YNFKEQ. V was clipped by 2 bases and J by 4 bases, with 14 bases between them. The CDR3 contains 15 residues. The chain's CDR3 is CASSQTTDRVYGYTF. The CDR3 bases are TGTGCCAGCAGCCAAACGACGGATCGGGTCTATGGCTACACCTTC.

CDR3 coding DNA: TGTGCCAGCAGTCTACAGGGGGATCGCACAGATACGCAGTATTTT. Its translation is CASSLQGDRTDTQYF. The chain uses TRBV6-2 or TRBV6-3 and TRBJ2-3, with 8 bases identical to TRBD1. The J segment lost 1 base and the V segment lost 5 bases, leaving 5 bases of the junction unmatched. Germline CDR1 MNHEY, CDR2 SVGEGT. The CDR3 contains 15 residues.